A selection of T cell receptor beta chains follows, all from one sample in a study of blood T cell repertoires in COVID-19. Assay used: immunoSEQ multiplex PCR; TCRdb lists only in-frame clones, some missing. Of around 220,000 clones in the sample, approximately 78% were seen once. Source material: peripheral blood. These receptors all stem from a woman of 80 years or more with COVID-19, enrolled during active disease. CDR3s include the opening cysteine and the closing phenylalanine or tryptophan. The D gene is left open where the match is weak. Size is omitted from some rows. Given values are once, few, many or a class for expanded clones.

d_gene,v_gene,j_gene,abundance,CDR3aa,CDR3nt
NA,TRBV7-6,TRBJ1-1,NA,CASSVATDGDTEAFF,TGTGCCAGCAGCGTAGCAACAGACGGGGACACTGAAGCTTTCTTT
TRBD1,TRBV18,TRBJ2-7,NA,CASSPLPGQASYEQYF,TGTGCCAGCTCACCGTTACCGGGACAGGCCTCCTACGAGCAGTACTTC
NA,TRBV13,TRBJ1-1,NA,CASSPRGQLNTEAFF,TGTGCCAGCAGCCCCCGAGGACAGTTGAACACTGAAGCTTTCTTT
TRBD1,TRBV18,TRBJ1-5,NA,CASSPGTGHNQPQHF,TGTGCCAGCTCCCCTGGGACAGGCCACAATCAGCCCCAGCATTTT
NA,TRBV5-4,TRBJ2-3,NA,CASSFLVPF,TGTGCCAGCAGCTTCCTCGTCCCGTTT
NA,TRBV3-1/TRBV3-2,TRBJ1-2,NA,CASSQSPAGGYTF,TGTGCCAGCAGCCAGAGCCCAGCGGGCGGCTACACCTTC
NA,TRBV6-5,TRBJ1-3,NA,CASSYSGARTGNTIYF,TGTGCCAGCAGTTACTCAGGGGCAAGGACTGGAAACACCATATATTTT
TRBD2,TRBV5-1,TRBJ2-7,once,CASSLAGRESYEQYF,TGCGCCAGCAGCTTGGCAGGGCGGGAGTCCTACGAGCAGTACTTC
TRBD2,TRBV29-1,TRBJ2-1,NA,CSIGGTRKYNEQFF,TGCAGCATTGGAGGGACTAGGAAGTACAATGAGCAGTTCTTC
NA,TRBV3-1/TRBV3-2,TRBJ2-1,NA,CASSHRDTDEQFF,TGTGCCAGCAGCCACCGGGACACCGATGAGCAGTTCTTC
TRBD2,TRBV3-1/TRBV3-2,TRBJ2-1,NA,CARSQFAGGTLYEQFF,TGTGCCAGAAGCCAATTCGCGGGGGGGACCCTTTATGAGCAGTTCTTC
NA,TRBV25-1,TRBJ1-2,once,CASSGFSGYGYTF,TGTGCCAGCAGTGGCTTTTCGGGCTATGGCTACACCTTC
NA,TRBV30,TRBJ2-5,NA,CAWSPSHGNSKETQYF,TGTGCCTGGAGCCCGTCACACGGGAACAGCAAAGAGACCCAGTACTTC
NA,TRBV6-5,TRBJ2-7,NA,CASGRGEQYF,TGTGCCAGCGGGCGTGGAGAGCAGTACTTC
NA,TRBV5-1,TRBJ2-7,NA,CASSLDSPAYEQYF,TGCGCCAGCAGCTTGGACTCACCCGCCTACGAGCAGTACTTC
NA,TRBV4-2,TRBJ1-2,few,CASSQESSIYGYTF,TGTGCCAGCAGCCAAGAAAGCTCCATCTATGGCTACACCTTC
NA,TRBV25-1,TRBJ2-2,NA,CASSGRDTGELFF,TGTGCCAGCAGCGGGAGAGACACCGGGGAGCTGTTTTTT
TRBD1,TRBV5-6,TRBJ2-1,NA,CASSSPGTGKNNEQFF,TGTGCCAGCAGCAGTCCCGGGACAGGGAAAAACAATGAGCAGTTCTTC
NA,TRBV6-5,TRBJ1-5,NA,CASSYGRNSNQPQHF,TGTGCCAGCAGTTACGGCAGGAATAGCAATCAGCCCCAGCATTTT
NA,TRBV5-8,TRBJ1-1,few,CASSLRRTGTEAFF,TGTGCCAGCAGCTTGCGGAGGACGGGGACTGAAGCTTTCTTT
TRBD1,TRBV6-5,TRBJ2-1,NA,CASRDRGTFDEQFF,TGTGCCAGCAGGGACAGGGGGACGTTCGATGAGCAGTTCTTC
NA,TRBV5-4,TRBJ2-7,NA,CASSLVGASIYEQYF,TGTGCCAGCAGCTTGGTGGGGGCTAGCATCTACGAGCAGTACTTC
NA,TRBV7-3,TRBJ1-1,NA,CASSFQANTEAFF,TGTGCCAGCAGCTTCCAAGCGAACACTGAAGCTTTCTTT
NA,TRBV9,TRBJ2-2,NA,CASSAGTSTGELFF,TGTGCCAGCAGCGCCGGGACTTCCACCGGGGAGCTGTTTTTT
TRBD1,TRBV18,TRBJ2-7,NA,CASSLGTGVGSYEQYF,TGTGCCAGCTCACTGGGGACAGGGGTTGGGTCCTACGAGCAGTACTTC
TRBD2,TRBV18,TRBJ2-2,few,CASSTGTRFTGELFF,TGTGCCAGCTCAACTGGGACTAGGTTTACCGGGGAGCTGTTTTTT
NA,TRBV27,TRBJ1-2,few,CASSLRGRDGYTF,TGTGCCAGCAGTCTCCGGGGGAGGGATGGCTACACCTTC
TRBD1,TRBV29-1,TRBJ2-3,NA,CSVDRDRVPDTQYF,TGCAGCGTTGACAGGGACAGGGTACCAGATACGCAGTATTTT
NA,TRBV5-4,TRBJ2-3,few,CASSLGAGIKLTDTQYF,TGTGCCAGCAGCTTGGGCGCAGGCATAAAGCTCACAGATACGCAGTATTTT
NA,TRBV7-3,TRBJ2-1,NA,CASSFTSYNEQFF,TGTGCCAGCAGCTTCACATCCTACAATGAGCAGTTCTTC
NA,TRBV7-2,TRBJ1-2,once,CASSLTQVSNYGYTF,TGTGCCAGCAGCTTAACCCAGGTTTCTAACTATGGCTACACCTTC
NA,TRBV19,TRBJ1-4,NA,CASSIIPRTVNEKLFF,TGTGCCAGTAGTATAATCCCCCGGACAGTTAATGAAAAACTGTTTTTT
TRBD1,TRBV18,TRBJ1-2,NA,CASAETGTGVGYTF,TGTGCCAGCGCAGAGACCGGGACAGGTGTCGGCTACACCTTC